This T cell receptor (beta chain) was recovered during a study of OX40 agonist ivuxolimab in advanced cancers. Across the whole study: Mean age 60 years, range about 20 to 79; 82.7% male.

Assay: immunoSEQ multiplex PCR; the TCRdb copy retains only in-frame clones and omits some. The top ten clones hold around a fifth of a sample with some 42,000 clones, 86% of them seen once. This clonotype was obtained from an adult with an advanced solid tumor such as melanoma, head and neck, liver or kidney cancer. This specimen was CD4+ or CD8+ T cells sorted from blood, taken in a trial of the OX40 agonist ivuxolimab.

The CDR3 sequence: CASRTGVNTIYF. CDR3 DNA: TGTGCCAGCCGGACAGGGGTAAACACCATATATTTT. The chain couples TRBV2 to TRBJ1-3, with 9 positions matching TRBD1. V lost 8 bases and J lost 6; bases outside the gene matches: 2. The germline V gene encodes CDR1 SNHLY and CDR2 FYNNEI. CDR3 length: 12 amino acids.